This T cell receptor (beta chain) derives from a study of cytomegalovirus exposure and HLA in healthy donors. General study results and limits: Presence/absence analyses rested on an assumption that sequencing depth was roughly uniform across donors. Per published reports, the classifier diagnosed cytomegalovirus status with high specificity and sensitivity. In terms of immune exposure information, only CMV serostatus was available. Earlier findings revealed that most TCR beta V segments proved productive either about 87% or about 30% of the time.

As regards this clone: Its antigen is unknown.

The PCR employed 60 Vbeta primers together with 13 Jbeta primers. Profiling relied on immunoSEQ multiplex PCR, and the TCRdb table lists in-frame clones only, not all of them. The data show 150,000 or so clones, and the top ten clones hold about 1.6%. The sample comprised PBMCs. The receptor's source is a woman in her fifties or sixties in good health and CMV-seronegative.

CDR3 nucleotide sequence: TGTGCCAGCCTCCCGGGCTGGCGGGAGACATCCACAGATACGCAGTATTTT. Translating gives CASLPGWRETSTDTQYF. The rearrangement links TRBV18 to TRBJ2-3, with TRBD2 matching 7 bases. The CDR3 consists of 17 residues. The germline CDR1 and CDR2 sequences are KGHSH and LQKENI. The V and J ends lost 8 bases and 2 bases, in that order; junction bases with no gene match: 16.